The next 23 T cell receptor beta chains were all read from a single sample in a study of T cells in Graves' hyperthyroidism and ophthalmopathy. The investigators amplified TCR beta CDR3 regions from RNA transcripts. The study used the HTBI primer set for a first-round RT-PCR of the TCR CDR3. TCRdb called the multiplex PCR reads again in MiXCR, with one record for every CDR3 protein. The table lists about 530,000 distinct CDR3 sequences, about 15% of them singletons. Material for sequencing was blood. The source is a young woman with Graves' ophthalmopathy.

This clonotype was seen at least ten times. V usage is TRBV5-1 and J usage is TRBJ1-1, with no clear D. Germline CDR1 SGHRS, CDR2 YFSETQ. The CDR3 has 17 amino acids. Trimming left V 2 bases short and J 6 bases short, with 23 bases between. The DNA of the CDR3 is TGCGCCAGCAGCTTACCTCGCTTGGACCGACGGGTCGCTGAAGCTTTCTTT. Translated: CASSLPRLDRRVAEAFF. The complete variable domain, with remaining parts taken from reference TRBV5-1 and TRBJ1-1, reads KAGVTQTPRYLIKTRGQQVTLSCSPISGHRSVSWYQQTPGQGLQFLFEYFSETQRNKGNFPGRFSGRQFSNSRSEMNVSTLELGDSALYLCASSLPRLDRRVAEAFFGQGTRLTVV.

This clonotype was seen repeatedly, ten times or more. This rearrangement joins TRBV7-2 to TRBJ2-3, with 13 bases identical to TRBD2. V dropped 5 bases and J dropped 4; count of bases not matched to a gene: 12. The CDR3 runs 18 residues. Germline V gene lookup returns CDR1 SGHTA and CDR2 FQGNSA. This CDR3 is CASSPERTSGSPPDTQYF. In DNA form, the CDR3 reads TGTGCCAGCAGCCCTGAACGGACTAGCGGGAGCCCCCCAGATACGCAGTATTTT.

The rearrangement uses TRBV12-3 or TRBV12-4 and TRBJ1-5, with D unresolved. The length of the CDR3 is 15 residues. Trimming removed 2 bases at V and 4 bases at J, with 12 bases between. CDR3 residues: CASSLKGLGNQPQHF. The CDR3 nucleotides are TGTGCCAGCAGTTTAAAAGGATTAGGGAATCAGCCCCAGCATTTT.

This clonotype came up many times. The CDR3 nucleotides are TGTGCCAGCAGTTACGAAGGGCTAGCGGGAGACAAAATAGCAACATCCACAGATACGCAGTATTTT. It encodes CASSYEGLAGDKIATSTDTQYF. The chain has TRBV6-2 or TRBV6-3 and TRBJ2-3, with TRBD2 matching over 10 bases. CDR1 is MNHEY and CDR2 is SVGEGT in the germline V gene. There are 22 residues in the CDR3. Trimming removed 2 bases from V and 2 bases from J; junction bases left unmatched: 22.

V and J are TRBV9 and TRBJ1-6; possibly TRBD1 for D (5 bases). This CDR3 is built from 18 residues. Germline V gives CDR1 SGDLS, CDR2 YYNGEE. Trimming left V 9 bases short and J 0 bases short, with 22 bases between. The CDR3 DNA reads TGTGCCATACATCCCCCCCGTTCCGGGGCCTCCTATAATTCACCCCTCCACTTT. Its protein product is CAIHPPRSGASYNSPLHF.

As DNA, the CDR3 is TGTGCCAGCAGCCCAGAGATAGGGATTGGAAACACCATATATTTT. This gives the protein CASSPEIGIGNTIYF. This rearrangement joins TRBV9 to TRBJ1-3; no firm D call. V was trimmed by 4 bases and J by 3 bases, leaving 14 bases between them. The CDR3 has 15 residues. Germline CDR1 is SGDLS and CDR2 is YYNGEE.

This clonotype has ten or more counts. The chain recombines TRBV18 with TRBJ1-2, with D possibly TRBD1 on 5 matching bases. Looked up from germline, CDR1 is KGHSH and CDR2 is LQKENI. V lost 5 bases and J lost 8, with 15 bases in between. The CDR3 spans 13 residues. This CDR3 reads CASSSQGSEGYTF. In DNA form, the CDR3 reads TGTGCCAGCTCATCGCAGGGTTCCGAAGGCTACACCTTC.

The table lists this clonotype with a few counts. The rearrangement joins TRBV12-5 to TRBJ2-2; D remains unclear. The V end was cut by 0 bases, the J end by 2 bases, with 10 bases between. The CDR3 has 16 residues. Germline-derived CDR1 and CDR2 are LGHNT and FRNRAP. In DNA form, the CDR3 reads TGTGCTAGTGGTTTGGTAGTTACTGGAAACACCGGGGAGCTGTTTTTT. It is translated as CASGLVVTGNTGELFF.

This clonotype was observed at least ten times. The chain carries TRBV9 and TRBJ1-1, with TRBD1 matching over 7 bases. The germline gives CDR1 SGDLS, CDR2 YYNGEE. V lost 6 bases and J lost 1; bases outside the gene matches: 6. This CDR3 has 14 residues. CDR3 sequence: CASTRDSSNTEAFF. The CDR3 DNA sequence: TGTGCCAGCACAAGGGACAGTTCGAACACTGAAGCTTTCTTT.

This clonotype was recorded a few times. This rearrangement joins TRBV12-3 or TRBV12-4 to TRBJ1-2; no clear D. The CDR3 is 13 residues long. V lost 5 bases and J 5 bases, leaving 12 bases between the germline ends. CDR3 protein: CASSPTVAYGYTF. Written as DNA, the CDR3 is TGTGCCAGCAGTCCCACTGTCGCTTATGGCTACACCTTC.

This clonotype was seen ten or more times. The rearrangement joins TRBV12-3 or TRBV12-4 to TRBJ1-6; D might be TRBD1 (5 bases). The V and J ends lost 2 bases and 0 bases respectively, with 20 bases between them. CDR3 length: 20 amino acids. CDR3 residues: CASSLKVGTPTSSYNSPLHF. In DNA, the CDR3 is TGTGCCAGCAGTTTAAAAGTTGGGACGCCGACTAGCTCCTATAATTCACCCCTCCACTTT.

This clonotype has ten or more counts. The chain is built from TRBV5-6 and TRBJ1-1, with 7 bases aligning to TRBD1. Germline V gives CDR1 SGHDT, CDR2 YYEEEE. Germline trimming cut 1 base from V and 6 bases from J; bases unmatched to any gene: 6. This CDR3 spans 14 amino acids. The chain's CDR3 is CASSLLRGQAEAFF. The CDR3 DNA reads TGTGCCAGCAGCTTGCTAAGGGGGCAGGCTGAAGCTTTCTTT.

This clonotype has a count of ten or more. The CDR3 is CSARGTGSTDTQYF. The CDR3 DNA reads as TGCAGTGCTAGGGGGACAGGGAGCACAGATACGCAGTATTTT. The genes are TRBV20-1 and TRBJ2-3; 9 bases are shared with TRBD1. Germline V gene data show CDR1 as DFQATT and CDR2 as SNEGSKA (reference sequence). V was clipped by 3 bases and J by 0 bases; unmatched bases: 1. The CDR3 is made up of 14 amino acids.

This clonotype was recorded a few times. The chain joins TRBV7-3 to TRBJ2-2; tentative D call: TRBD2 (6 bases). Trimming removed 5 bases at V and 5 bases at J, with 12 bases between. CDR1 and CDR2 (germline): SGHTA, FQGTGA. This CDR3 spans 14 amino acids. The CDR3 nucleotides are TGTGCCAGCAGCGCCCTCCGGGGGACCGGGGAGCTGTTTTTT. It codes for CASSALRGTGELFF.

Regarding this clonotype: A read error may explain this, as a much larger clone is one base away. The rearrangement links TRBV18 to TRBJ1-1; D not certain. Trimming stripped 6 bases from V and 7 bases from J, with 15 bases between. This CDR3 spans 13 amino acids. The germline V gene encodes CDR1 KGHSH and CDR2 LQKENI. CDR3 in amino acids: CASSPSGGIEAFF. CDR3 coding DNA: TGTGCCAGCTCCCCCTCGGGTGGGATTGAAGCTTTCTTT.

Remarks on this clonotype: One end of the junction varies from germline; a read error may be responsible. The genes are TRBV6-1 and TRBJ1-5; D is unclear. Germline V gene sequence: CDR1 MNHNS, CDR2 SASEGT. The CDR3 is 17 amino acids. CDR3 region: CASSEPITGGSNQPQHF. The DNA for the CDR3 is TGCGCCAGCAGTGAGCCGATCACGGGCGGATCCAATCAGCCCCAGCATTTT.

The V call is TRBV29-1, the J call TRBJ2-7; 9 bases line up with TRBD1. The CDR3 spans 12 residues. Trimming took 7 bases from V and 2 from J; bases not matched to a gene: 3. CDR1 is SQVTM, CDR2 ANQGSEA, per germline. CDR3 sequence (DNA): TGCAGCGGCCGACAGGGGGCCTACGAGCAGTACTTC. Protein sequence: CSGRQGAYEQYF.

This clonotype showed up just a few times. V is TRBV7-9 and J is TRBJ1-4; TRBD1 aligns across 9 bases. The CDR3 consists of 15 residues. V was pared by 2 bases and J by 4 bases, with 2 bases of the junction left unmatched. From germline, CDR1 is SEHNR and CDR2 FQNEAQ (reference sequence). CDR3 amino acids: CASSLSGQGNEKLFF. DNA of the CDR3: TGTGCCAGCAGCTTATCGGGACAGGGTAATGAAAAACTGTTTTTT.

This clonotype has at least ten counts. The chain carries TRBV5-1 and TRBJ2-2; 9 positions agree with TRBD2. The length of the CDR3 is 15 residues. V shed 2 bases, J shed 2 bases, and the junction held 1 base outside the gene matches. In germline, CDR1 is SGHRS, CDR2 YFSETQ. This CDR3 is CASSFGTSNTGELFF. In nucleotides, the CDR3 is TGCGCCAGCAGCTTCGGGACTAGCAACACCGGGGAGCTGTTTTTT. The full variable domain, its missing parts supplied by reference TRBV5-1 and TRBJ2-2, is KAGVTQTPRYLIKTRGQQVTLSCSPISGHRSVSWYQQTPGQGLQFLFEYFSETQRNKGNFPGRFSGRQFSNSRSEMNVSTLELGDSALYLCASSFGTSNTGELFFGEGSRLTVL.

V usage is TRBV6-5 and J usage is TRBJ2-3; D unresolved. V dropped 0 bases and J dropped 5 bases, with 3 bases sitting between them. The V gene's germline CDR1 is MNHEY and CDR2 SVGAGI. This CDR3 contains 12 residues. CDR3 DNA: TGTGCCAGCAGTTACTCGGAAGATACGCAGTATTTT. Amino acid sequence: CASSYSEDTQYF.

The genes are TRBV20-1 and TRBJ2-1, with 15 positions matching TRBD2. The germline V gene encodes CDR1 DFQATT and CDR2 SNEGSKA (reference sequence). Trimming took 3 bases from V and 9 from J; bases not matched to a gene: 6. The CDR3 consists of 15 residues. The chain's CDR3 is CSASGLAGGRGEQFF. The CDR3 DNA reads TGCAGTGCTAGTGGACTAGCGGGGGGGCGGGGTGAGCAGTTCTTC.

The V gene is TRBV7-3, the J gene TRBJ2-3, with 13 bases identical to TRBD2. Germline V gene lookup returns CDR1 SGHTA and CDR2 FQGTGA. With 5 bases clipped from V and 1 base from J, the junction kept 9 bases outside the gene matches. The CDR3 contains 18 residues. CDR3 sequence (DNA): TGTGCCAGCAGCCCGCGGACTAGCGGGAGTTGGGGCACAGATACGCAGTATTTT. Translation gives CASSPRTSGSWGTDTQYF.

The chain combines TRBV27 with TRBJ2-1, with 9 bases matching TRBD1. The CDR3 sequence is 15 residues long. Germline V gives CDR1 MNHEY, CDR2 SMNVEV (reference sequence). J lost 3 bases, V lost 5 bases, and 5 bases had no gene match. The CDR3 protein is CASSTGTGYYNEQFF. The CDR3 DNA follows: TGTGCCAGCAGTACCGGGACAGGGTACTACAATGAGCAGTTCTTC.